This TCR beta chain came from a study of T cells in localized non-small cell lung cancer. Broader study findings: A denser population of T cells in blood accompanied longer overall survival. Uninvolved nearby lung showed the greatest T cell clonality, exceeding that found in tumor. A median roughly 50 of the top 100 tumor clones appeared in adjacent lung.

The data were produced by immunoSEQ multiplex PCR, yet TCRdb's version contains in-frame clones alone and is incomplete. The sample holds about 78,000 clones, 80% to 90% seen once. J gave up 5 bases and V 2 bases, and 12 bases lay outside the gene matches. The CDR3 is 17 amino acids. A remark on this clone: Its specificity is unknown.

The specimen comprised peripheral blood, sampled before any cancer treatment. The genes are TRBV23-1 and TRBJ2-7; 10 nucleotides match TRBD1. TRBV23-1 is filed as an ORF, its function uncertain. This TCR came from a man aged 40 to 69 with stage I lung adenocarcinoma. The DNA for the CDR3 is TGCGCCAGCAGTCAACCCCTACCGGGACAGGGGATGGACGAGCAGTACTTC. Its translation is CASSQPLPGQGMDEQYF.